This T cell receptor (beta chain) was captured by sequencing in a study of shared clonotypes between healthy human individuals. Study background: Per donor, CD8 memory used one plate, CD8 naive used two, CD4 memory used three and CD4 naive used three.

Only in-frame clones appear in the TCRdb table, and some are missing; sequencing was by immunoSEQ multiplex PCR. The table has 950,000 to 1,300,000 clones, roughly 80% seen once; the top ten hold 1.4%. This clone has just one count. Its specificity is not known. Whole-study findings and limits: Generation probabilities were higher for clonotypes shared across all four sorted-subset donors than for unshared ones.

Germline V gene sequence: CDR1 MDHEN, CDR2 SYDVKM. The trim removed 4 bases at V and 7 bases at J, leaving 10 bases unmatched. This CDR3 spans 15 amino acids. The TCR originated in a young man in good health. The material sequenced was memory CD4+ T cells sorted from blood. The subset here: CD45RA-negative fraction. The V gene is TRBV28, the J gene TRBJ2-7; 10 positions match TRBD1. CDR3 coding DNA: TGTGCCAGCAGTTATCCCGGGACAGGGGTATGGGAGCAGTACTTC. Translating gives CASSYPGTGVWEQYF.